Only a few counts were recorded for the clone carrying this T cell receptor beta chain. Germline values: CDR1 SEHNR, CDR2 FQNEAQ (reference sequence). The CDR3 totals 14 residues. V was clipped by 2 bases and J by 4 bases; unmatched bases: 3. This entry belongs to a study of T cells in Graves' hyperthyroidism and ophthalmopathy. Amplified TCR beta CDR3 regions derived from RNA transcripts. The HTBI primer set drove a first-round RT-PCR of the TCR CDR3. Using its own MiXCR run on the multiplex PCR reads, TCRdb lists one record per CDR3 protein. The sample lists around 610,000 distinct CDR3 sequences; roughly 15% were seen once.

V is TRBV7-9 and J is TRBJ2-7; 9 nucleotides agree with TRBD2. The specimen was blood. This TCR derives from a woman aged 40-49 years with Graves' ophthalmopathy. The CDR3, as DNA: TGTGCCAGCAGCTTAAATAGCGGGGGTTACGAGCAGTACTTC. It codes for CASSLNSGGYEQYF. Full variable domain (outside the CDR3, taken from reference TRBV7-9 and TRBJ2-7): DTGVSQNPRHKITKRGQNVTFRCDPISEHNRLYWYRQTLGQGPEFLTYFQNEAQLEKSRLLSDRFSAERPKGSFSTLEIQRTEQGDSAMYLCASSLNSGGYEQYFGPGTRLTVT.